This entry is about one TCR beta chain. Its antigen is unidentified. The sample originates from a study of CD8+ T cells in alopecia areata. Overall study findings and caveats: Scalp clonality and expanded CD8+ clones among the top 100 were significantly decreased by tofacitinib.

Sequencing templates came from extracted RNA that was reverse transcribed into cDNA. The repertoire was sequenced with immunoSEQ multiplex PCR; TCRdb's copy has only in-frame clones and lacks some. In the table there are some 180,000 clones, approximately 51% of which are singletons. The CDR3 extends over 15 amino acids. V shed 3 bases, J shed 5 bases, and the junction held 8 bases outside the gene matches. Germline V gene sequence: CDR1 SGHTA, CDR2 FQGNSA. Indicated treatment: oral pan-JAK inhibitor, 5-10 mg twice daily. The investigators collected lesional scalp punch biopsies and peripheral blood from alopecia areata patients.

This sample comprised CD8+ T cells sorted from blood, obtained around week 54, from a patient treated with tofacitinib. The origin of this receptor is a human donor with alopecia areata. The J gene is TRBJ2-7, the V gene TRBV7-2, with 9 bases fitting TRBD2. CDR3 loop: CASSFAPLAGDEQYF. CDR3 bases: TGTGCCAGCAGCTTTGCCCCTTTAGCGGGGGACGAGCAGTACTTC.